One and the same sample provided the 18 T cell receptor beta chains below, sequenced in a study of shared clonotypes between healthy human individuals. Sequenced by immunoSEQ multiplex PCR; TCRdb stores in-frame clones only, minus some. The sample records about 2.4 million clones, roughly 93% being singletons. Source material: naive CD4+ T cells from PBMCs. The sample's subset: CD45RA+ positively selected. The receptors come from a man aged 18 to 29 in good health. Some clones in this sample may be carry-over from other donors' samples.

The chain couples TRBV19 to TRBJ1-5, with D possibly TRBD1 on 5 matching bases. V lost 1 base and J lost 5, with 18 bases in between. CDR3 length equals 17 residues. Per the germline V gene, CDR1 is LNHDA and CDR2 is SQIVND (reference sequence). The CDR3 nucleotides read TGTGCCAGTAGTATAGTTTTCGCCAGGGCACTCTATCAGCCCCAGCATTTT. Protein: CASSIVFARALYQPQHF.

This chain uses TRBV7-9 with TRBJ1-4; 8 bases map to TRBD1. V shed 8 bases, J shed 5 bases, and the junction held 4 bases outside the gene matches. The CDR3 is 13 amino acids. Germline values: CDR1 SEHNR, CDR2 FQNEAQ (reference sequence). CDR3 DNA: TGTGCCAGCGGAGGGGACAGGAATGAAAAACTGTTTTTT. This sequence encodes CASGGDRNEKLFF.

The chain uses TRBV6-1 and TRBJ2-1, with TRBD2 matching over 14 bases. Trimming at V came to 6 bases and at J to 6 bases, leaving 13 bases not matched to a gene. Germline V gene data show CDR1 as MNHNS and CDR2 as SASEGT. The CDR3 is 18 amino acids. The CDR3 region is CASREKGLAGELSNEQFF. CDR3 nucleotides: TGTGCCAGCAGGGAAAAGGGACTAGCGGGAGAGTTAAGCAATGAGCAGTTCTTC.

The chain is built from TRBV28 and TRBJ2-2; D not resolved. This CDR3 has 12 amino acids. V was shortened by 11 bases and J by 3 bases, with 10 bases between the two germline ends. Germline lookup yields CDR1 MDHEN and CDR2 SYDVKM. The CDR3 region is CASVGDTGELFF. The CDR3 DNA follows: TGTGCCTCCGTGGGCGACACCGGGGAGCTGTTTTTT.

This chain links TRBV19 with TRBJ2-1, with D perhaps matching TRBD1 or TRBD2 (5 bases each). The CDR3 consists of 13 residues. V shed 3 bases and J shed 8 bases, with 11 bases lying between them. Germline CDR1 LNHDA, CDR2 SQIVND (reference sequence). CDR3 sequence: CASSIVRGDEQFF. The CDR3 DNA follows: TGTGCCAGTAGTATCGTACGGGGCGATGAGCAGTTCTTC.

The chain employs TRBV27 and TRBJ1-2, with D unresolved. The CDR3 loop spans 17 amino acids. V lost 0 bases and J lost 2, with 16 bases in between. The germline V gene encodes CDR1 MNHEY and CDR2 SMNVEV (reference sequence). Written as DNA, the CDR3 is TGTGCCAGCAGTTTATCAGCCCGCCGGGAGGGAAACTATGGCTACACCTTC. Its protein product is CASSLSARREGNYGYTF.

The CDR3 protein is CATSREVGGRGNEKLFF. The CDR3 DNA reads TGTGCCACCAGCAGAGAGGTGGGGGGACGGGGGAATGAAAAACTGTTTTTT. The chain has TRBV15 and TRBJ1-4; possibly TRBD1 for D (5 bases). Germline CDR1 LNHNV, CDR2 YYDKDF (reference sequence). The V end lost 0 bases, the J end lost 5 bases, and 16 bases lay between the germline ends. CDR3 length: 17 residues.

The chain has TRBV5-1 and TRBJ2-7; TRBD2 aligns across 7 bases. V was clipped by 4 bases and J by 0 bases; unmatched bases: 13. Germline-derived CDR1 and CDR2 are SGHRS and YFSETQ. This CDR3 spans 17 amino acids. This CDR3 reads CASSPQAGLPTSYEQYF. As DNA, the CDR3 is TGCGCCAGCAGCCCCCAAGCGGGGTTACCGACCTCCTACGAGCAGTACTTC.

The chain recombines TRBV2 with TRBJ2-2; D unclear. Germline V gene lookup returns CDR1 SNHLY and CDR2 FYNNEI. The CDR3 is 13 residues long. V lost 2 bases and J lost 7, with 8 bases in between. The CDR3 here is CASSEMVDGELFF. Written as DNA, the CDR3 is TGTGCCAGCAGTGAAATGGTTGACGGGGAGCTGTTTTTT.

The chain has TRBV27 and TRBJ2-1; D possibly uses TRBD1 or TRBD2 (5 bases each). The CDR3 has 13 residues. From germline, CDR1 is MNHEY and CDR2 SMNVEV (reference sequence). Trimming took 5 bases from V and 6 from J, leaving 11 bases between them. The CDR3 is CASSGTGSNEQFF. The DNA for the CDR3 is TGTGCCAGCAGTGGGACGGGGTCCAATGAGCAGTTCTTC.

This chain's CDR3 is CASSLAGLVGETQYF. The CDR3 region has the DNA TGCGCCAGCAGCCTAGCGGGGCTGGTAGGTGAGACCCAGTACTTC. The chain is built from TRBV5-1 and TRBJ2-5; 9 positions agree with TRBD2. J was trimmed by 5 bases and V by 4 bases; bases with no gene match: 9. Germline CDR1 reads SGHRS; CDR2 reads YFSETQ. The CDR3 extends over 15 amino acids.

This sequence joins TRBV4-1 and TRBJ2-5; D is possibly TRBD1 or TRBD2 (5 bases each). With 1 base removed from V and 4 bases from J, the gap between germline ends came to 13 bases. The CDR3 is 15 residues long. The germline V gene has CDR1 MGHRA and CDR2 YSYEKL. As DNA, the CDR3 is TGCGCCAGCAGCCAAGCGTCGGGGCCAAGAGAGACCCAGTACTTC. Its protein product is CASSQASGPRETQYF.

J is TRBJ2-5 and V is TRBV7-2, with 10 bases aligning to TRBD2. Per germline, CDR1 SGHTA and CDR2 FQGNSA. The V and J ends lost 4 bases and 9 bases, in that order; junction bases with no gene match: 11. This CDR3 is 15 amino acids long. CDR3 loop: CASSSTSGASGAQYF. The CDR3, as DNA: TGTGCCAGCAGCTCCACTAGCGGGGCGTCGGGGGCCCAGTACTTC.

In regard to this clone: At the DNA level, this CDR3 is encoded by other sequences in the same sample as well. The gene calls are TRBV7-9 and TRBJ2-6; D gene unclear. CDR1 is SEHNR, CDR2 FQNEAQ, per germline (reference sequence). V gave up 1 base and J gave up 0 bases, with 4 bases separating them. This CDR3 spans 15 amino acids. In DNA, the CDR3 is TGTGCCAGCAGCTTAGACGGCTCTGGGGCCAACGTCCTGACTTTC. This encodes CASSLDGSGANVLTF.

The chain links TRBV5-1 to TRBJ2-6; perhaps TRBD1 as D (6 bases). Germline CDR1 and CDR2: SGHRS and YFSETQ. The length of the CDR3 is 17 residues. Trimming removed 5 bases from V and 0 bases from J, with 15 bases in between. CDR3 sequence (DNA): TGCGCCAGCAGTCAGGGGTATGCGCCCTCTGGGGCCAACGTCCTGACTTTC. It translates to CASSQGYAPSGANVLTF.

The chain uses TRBV29-1 and TRBJ2-7; D may be TRBD2 (6 bases). The V end was cut by 5 bases, the J end by 4 bases, with 15 bases between. This CDR3 comprises 13 residues. The V gene's germline CDR1 is SQVTM and CDR2 ANQGSEA. This CDR3 is CSVLTGVGYEQYF. The CDR3 region has the DNA TGCAGCGTTTTGACGGGAGTTGGTTACGAGCAGTACTTC.

This chain connects TRBV11-2 to TRBJ2-7; 14 nucleotides agree with TRBD2. J lost 0 bases, V lost 3 bases, and 4 bases had no gene match. Per the germline V gene, CDR1 is SGHAT and CDR2 is FQNNGV. The CDR3 has 17 residues. This CDR3 is CASSLLGLAGASYEQYF. DNA of the CDR3: TGTGCCAGCAGCTTGCTGGGACTAGCGGGAGCCTCCTACGAGCAGTACTTC.

In regard to this clone: Different DNA sequences within this sample yield the same CDR3. The genes are TRBV28 and TRBJ2-3; D is uncertain. The V and J ends lost 5 bases and 3 bases respectively, with 6 bases between them. The CDR3 is made up of 12 amino acids. Germline V lookup: CDR1 MDHEN, CDR2 SYDVKM. The CDR3 DNA sequence: TGTGCCAGCAGTATAAGTACAGATACGCAGTATTTT. It yields the protein CASSISTDTQYF.